The clone carrying this T cell receptor (beta chain) was recorded many times. The antigen is undetermined. This sample was taken from a study of human T cells and chemical hapten exposure. General study findings and limits: The number of TCRs over 1 in 1000 frequency stayed unchanged after DPC.

Unique molecular identifiers were attached to individual cDNA molecules within the library. In the authors' methods: Ranging from roughly 23,224 to 750,000, TCR counts per sample had a median value of around 100,000. TCRdb fed the RACE reads into MiXCR, producing one record per CDR3 protein. TCRdb's processing, not the authors', yielded these V and J calls. The data contain 28,000 or so distinct CDR3 sequences, about 7.7% of them singletons. The time point is: healthy volunteer bleed at 2 weeks. Unfractionated whole blood served as the source for total RNA extraction. Trimming cost V 6 bases and J 10 bases, with 13 bases left between them. CDR3 length: 12 amino acids. From germline, CDR1 is MDHEN and CDR2 SYDVKM.

This chain uses TRBV28 with TRBJ2-1, with unresolved D. The sequencing sample was made of whole blood. The clonotype originates from a human donor in good health. Some clones in this sample may be carry-over from other donors' samples. For the CDR3, the DNA is TGTGCCAGCAGATGGACCGGACGGGAGCAGTTCTTC. Its translation: CASRWTGREQFF.